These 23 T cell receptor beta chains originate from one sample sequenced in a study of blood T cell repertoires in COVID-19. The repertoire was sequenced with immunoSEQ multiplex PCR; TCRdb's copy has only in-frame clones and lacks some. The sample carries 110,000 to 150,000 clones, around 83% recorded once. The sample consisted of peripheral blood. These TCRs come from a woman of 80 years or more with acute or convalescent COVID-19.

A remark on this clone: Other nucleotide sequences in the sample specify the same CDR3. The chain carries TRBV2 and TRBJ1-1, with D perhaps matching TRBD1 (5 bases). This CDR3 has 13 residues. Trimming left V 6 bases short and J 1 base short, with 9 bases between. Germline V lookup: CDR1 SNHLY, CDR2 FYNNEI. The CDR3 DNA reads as TGTGCCAGCAGCCTAGACAGGAACACTGAAGCTTTCTTT. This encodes CASSLDRNTEAFF.

CDR3 residues: CASSLAGGAAATEKLFF. Here the CDR3 DNA reads TGCGCCAGCAGCTTGGCCGGCGGGGCCGCCGCCACTGAAAAACTGTTTTTT. This rearrangement joins TRBV5-1 to TRBJ1-4; D is possibly TRBD1 (5 bases). Per germline, CDR1 SGHRS and CDR2 YFSETQ. CDR3 length: 17 residues. Trimming cost V 0 bases and J 7 bases, with 19 bases left between them.

Here the CDR3 DNA reads TGTGCCAGCAGTACCCACAGGGGGTACTCCTACGAGCAGTACTTC. It yields the protein CASSTHRGYSYEQYF. This chain joins TRBV6-5 and TRBJ2-7; 8 bases are shared with TRBD1. CDR1 and CDR2 (germline): MNHEY, SVGAGI. The V segment lost 5 bases and the J segment 0 bases; nucleotides outside the gene matches: 6. This CDR3 spans 15 amino acids.

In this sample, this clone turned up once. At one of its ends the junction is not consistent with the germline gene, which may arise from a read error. In DNA, the CDR3 is TGTGCCAGCAGCGCGCAGGGGGCTTTCTACTATGACTACACCTTC. Protein: CASSAQGAFYYDYTF. The V and J genes are TRBV27 and TRBJ1-2; TRBD1 matches at 8 bases. The CDR3 totals 15 residues. Germline V gene sequence: CDR1 MNHEY, CDR2 SMNVEV (reference sequence).

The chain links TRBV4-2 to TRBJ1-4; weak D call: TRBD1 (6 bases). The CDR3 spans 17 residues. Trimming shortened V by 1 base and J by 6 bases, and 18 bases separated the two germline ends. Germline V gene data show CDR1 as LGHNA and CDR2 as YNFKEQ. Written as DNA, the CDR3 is TGTGCCAGCAGCCAAGCTCCTCAGGGGTTTCGAGATGAAAAACTGTTTTTT. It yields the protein CASSQAPQGFRDEKLFF.

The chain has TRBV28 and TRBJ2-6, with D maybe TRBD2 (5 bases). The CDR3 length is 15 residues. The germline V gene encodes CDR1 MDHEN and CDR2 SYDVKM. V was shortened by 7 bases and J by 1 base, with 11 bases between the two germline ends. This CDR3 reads CASTPGGSGANVLTF. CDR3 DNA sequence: TGTGCCAGCACCCCGGGCGGGTCTGGGGCCAACGTCCTGACTTTC. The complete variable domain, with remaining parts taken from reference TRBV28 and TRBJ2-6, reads DVKVTQSSRYLVKRTGEKVFLECVQDMDHENMFWYRQDPGLGLRLIYFSYDVKMKEKGDIPEGYSVSREKKERFSLILESASTNQTSMYLCASTPGGSGANVLTFGAGSRLTVL.

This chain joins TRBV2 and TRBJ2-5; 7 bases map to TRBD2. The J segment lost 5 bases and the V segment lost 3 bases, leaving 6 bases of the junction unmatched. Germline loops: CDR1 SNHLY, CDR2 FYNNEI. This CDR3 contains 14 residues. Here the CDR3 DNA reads TGTGCCAGCAGTGACCTAGCGGAGGGGGAGACCCAGTACTTC. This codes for CASSDLAEGETQYF.

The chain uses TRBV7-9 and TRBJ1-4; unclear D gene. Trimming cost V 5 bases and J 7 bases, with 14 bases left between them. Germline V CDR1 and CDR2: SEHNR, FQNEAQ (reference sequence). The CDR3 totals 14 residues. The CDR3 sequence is CASSPSFGGEKLFF. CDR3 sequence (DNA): TGTGCCAGCAGCCCGTCCTTCGGCGGTGAAAAACTGTTTTTT. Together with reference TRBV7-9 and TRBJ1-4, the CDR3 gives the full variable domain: DTGVSQNPRHKITKRGQNVTFRCDPISEHNRLYWYRQTLGQGPEFLTYFQNEAQLEKSRLLSDRFSAERPKGSFSTLEIQRTEQGDSAMYLCASSPSFGGEKLFFGSGTQLSVL.

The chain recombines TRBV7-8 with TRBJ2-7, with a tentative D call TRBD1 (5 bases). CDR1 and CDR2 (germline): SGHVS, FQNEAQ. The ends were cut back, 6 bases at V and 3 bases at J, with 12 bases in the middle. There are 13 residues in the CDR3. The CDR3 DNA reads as TGTGCCAGCAGAAAAAGGGGCCTCTACGAGCAGTACTTC. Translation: CASRKRGLYEQYF.

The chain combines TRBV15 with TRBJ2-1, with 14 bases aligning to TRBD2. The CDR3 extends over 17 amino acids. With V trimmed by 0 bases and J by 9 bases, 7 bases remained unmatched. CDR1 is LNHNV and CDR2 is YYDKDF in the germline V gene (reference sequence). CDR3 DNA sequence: TGTGCCACCAGCAGAGATGTGGGACTAGCGGGAGAGGGTGAGCAGTTCTTC. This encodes CATSRDVGLAGEGEQFF.

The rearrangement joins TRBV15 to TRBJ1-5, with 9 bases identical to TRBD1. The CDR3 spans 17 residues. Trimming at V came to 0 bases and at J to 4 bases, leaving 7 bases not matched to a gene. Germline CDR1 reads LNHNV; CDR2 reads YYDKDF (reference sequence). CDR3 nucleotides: TGTGCCACCAGCAGAGAGGGACAGGGCGGCAAAAATCAGCCCCAGCATTTT. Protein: CATSREGQGGKNQPQHF. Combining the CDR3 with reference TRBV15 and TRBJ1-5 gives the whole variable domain DAMVIQNPRYQVTQFGKPVTLSCSQTLNHNVMYWYQQKSSQAPKLLFHYYDKDFNNEADTPDNFQSRRPNTSFCFLDIRSPGLGDTAMYLCATSREGQGGKNQPQHFGDGTRLSIL.

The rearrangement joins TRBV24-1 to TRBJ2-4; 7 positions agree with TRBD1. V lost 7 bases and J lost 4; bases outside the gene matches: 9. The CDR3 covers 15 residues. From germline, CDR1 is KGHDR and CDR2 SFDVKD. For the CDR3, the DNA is TGTGCCACCAGGTCAAGGGGGCGGGTGAAAAACATTCAGTACTTC. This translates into CATRSRGRVKNIQYF.

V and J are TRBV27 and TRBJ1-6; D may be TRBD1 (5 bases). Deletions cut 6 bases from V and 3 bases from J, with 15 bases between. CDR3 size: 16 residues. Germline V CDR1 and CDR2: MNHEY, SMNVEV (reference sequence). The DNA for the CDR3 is TGTGCCAGCAGATACTACCGGGGGGACTATAATTCACCCCTCCACTTT. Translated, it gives CASRYYRGDYNSPLHF.

As DNA, the CDR3 is TGTGCCAGTACCCGTGGGGGGGGCCAGGGCAATCAGCCCCAGCATTTT. Translating it yields CASTRGGGQGNQPQHF. The chain links TRBV19 to TRBJ1-5; a possible D gene is TRBD1 (6 bases). The germline CDR1 and CDR2 sequences are LNHDA and SQIVND (reference sequence). This CDR3 is 16 amino acids long. V lost 7 bases and J 2 bases, leaving 18 bases between the germline ends.

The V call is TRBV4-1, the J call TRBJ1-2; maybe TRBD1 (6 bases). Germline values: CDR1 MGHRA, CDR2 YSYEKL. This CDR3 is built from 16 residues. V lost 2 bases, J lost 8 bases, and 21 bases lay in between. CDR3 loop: CASSQINIRGSGGYTF. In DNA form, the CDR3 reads TGCGCCAGCAGCCAAATTAACATCAGGGGATCGGGGGGCTACACCTTC.

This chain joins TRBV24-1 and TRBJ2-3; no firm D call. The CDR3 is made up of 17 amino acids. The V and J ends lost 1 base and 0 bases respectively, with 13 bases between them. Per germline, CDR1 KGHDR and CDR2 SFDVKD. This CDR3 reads CATSDFQEAVSTDTQYF. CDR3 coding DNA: TGTGCCACCAGTGATTTTCAAGAGGCAGTCAGCACAGATACGCAGTATTTT.

The CDR3 loop is CASSLTGTLHYGYTF. For the CDR3, the DNA is TGTGCCAGCAGCTTGACAGGGACCCTCCACTATGGCTACACCTTC. The chain recombines TRBV5-5 with TRBJ1-2; a weak D match, TRBD1 (6 bases). V lost 1 base and J lost 3, with 13 bases in between. This CDR3 has 15 residues. CDR1 and CDR2 (germline): SGHKS, YYEKEE (reference sequence).

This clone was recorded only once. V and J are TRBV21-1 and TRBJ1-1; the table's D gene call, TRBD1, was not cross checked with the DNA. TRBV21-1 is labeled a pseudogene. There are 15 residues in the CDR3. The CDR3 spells CASNQGGQNIETAFF. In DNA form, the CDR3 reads TGTGCCAGCAATCAAGGGGGCCAGAATATAGAGACGGCTTTCTTT.

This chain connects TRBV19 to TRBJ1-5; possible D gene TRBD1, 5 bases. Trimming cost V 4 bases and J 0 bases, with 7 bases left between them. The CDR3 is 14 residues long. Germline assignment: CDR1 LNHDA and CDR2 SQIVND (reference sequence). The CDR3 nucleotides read TGTGCCAGTAGTACGACAGTTAGCAATCAGCCCCAGCATTTT. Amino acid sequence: CASSTTVSNQPQHF. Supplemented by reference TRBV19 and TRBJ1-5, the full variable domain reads DGGITQSPKYLFRKEGQNVTLSCEQNLNHDAMYWYRQDPGQGLRLIYYSQIVNDFQKGDIAEGYSVSREKKESFPLTVTSAQKNPTAFYLCASSTTVSNQPQHFGDGTRLSIL.

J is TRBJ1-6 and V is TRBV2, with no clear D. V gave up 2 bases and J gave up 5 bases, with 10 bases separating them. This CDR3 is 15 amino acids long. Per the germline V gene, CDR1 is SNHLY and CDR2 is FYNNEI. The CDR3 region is CASSESEFNNSPLHF. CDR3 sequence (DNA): TGTGCCAGCAGTGAATCAGAATTCAATAATTCACCCCTCCACTTT.

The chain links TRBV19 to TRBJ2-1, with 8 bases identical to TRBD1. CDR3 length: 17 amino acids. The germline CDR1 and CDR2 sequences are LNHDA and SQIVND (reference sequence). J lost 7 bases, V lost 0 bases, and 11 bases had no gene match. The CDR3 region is CASSIDATRTGRNEQFF. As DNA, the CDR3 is TGTGCCAGTAGTATAGACGCCACCCGGACAGGGCGAAATGAGCAGTTCTTC.

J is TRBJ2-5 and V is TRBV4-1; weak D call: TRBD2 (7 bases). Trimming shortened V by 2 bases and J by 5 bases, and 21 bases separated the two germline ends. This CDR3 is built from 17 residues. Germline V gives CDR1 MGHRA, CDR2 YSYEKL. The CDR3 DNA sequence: TGCGCCAGCAGCCAATTAGGGGGGGTGGTACGGGTCGAGACCCAGTACTTC. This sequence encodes CASSQLGGVVRVETQYF.

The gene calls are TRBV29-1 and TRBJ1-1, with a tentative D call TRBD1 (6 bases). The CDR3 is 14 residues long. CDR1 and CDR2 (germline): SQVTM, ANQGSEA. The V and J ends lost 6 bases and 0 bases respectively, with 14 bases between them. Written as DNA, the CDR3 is TGCAGCGTGGAGAGGGGGTACCTGAACACTGAAGCTTTCTTT. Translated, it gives CSVERGYLNTEAFF.